A selection of T cell receptor beta chains follows, all from one sample in a study of T cells in tuberculosis. Sequencing was performed with immunoSEQ multiplex PCR; in TCRdb, only in-frame clones are kept and a portion is missing. This table holds some 34,000 clones, around 97% found once. Sequences were obtained from PBMCs. The receptors shown here come from a donor between 10 and 35 years old with latent tuberculosis or without tuberculosis infection. CDR3s include the opening cysteine and the closing phenylalanine or tryptophan. A D gene is named only where the DNA matches it firmly. Expanded clones get a size class; other rows say once, few or many, or leave the size out.

-	-	TRBV4-1	TRBJ2-7	CASSQGKLGGAALEQYF	TGCGCCAGCAGCCAAGGAAAGTTAGGCGGAGCAGCCCTCGAGCAGTACTTC
-	-	TRBV7-2	TRBJ2-5	CASSLVLRSQETQYF	TGTGCCAGCAGCTTAGTACTGAGATCTCAAGAGACCCAGTACTTC
-	TRBD1	TRBV18	TRBJ2-7	CASSRPRTGVSSRYEQYF	TGTGCCAGCTCACGTCCCCGGACAGGGGTTTCCTCGCGCTACGAGCAGTACTTC
-	-	TRBV5-1	TRBJ2-2	CASSFPSANTGELFF	TGCGCCAGCAGCTTTCCCAGCGCGAACACCGGGGAGCTGTTTTTT
-	TRBD1	TRBV4-1	TRBJ1-2	CASSPRTGGSYGYTF	TGCGCCAGCAGCCCCAGGACAGGGGGCAGCTATGGCTACACCTTC
once	-	TRBV5-8	TRBJ1-2	CASSTIARDGYTF	TGTGCCAGCAGCACTATCGCGAGAGATGGCTACACCTTC
-	TRBD2	TRBV2	TRBJ2-1	CASRLTLAGPNEQFF	TGTGCCAGCAGGCTAACCCTAGCGGGGCCTAATGAGCAGTTCTTC
-	-	TRBV5-1	TRBJ2-7	CASSVSGTLIYYEQYF	TGCGCCAGCAGCGTATCCGGGACACTTATTTACTACGAGCAGTACTTC
-	-	TRBV9	TRBJ1-1	CASAGGIMNTEAFF	TGTGCCAGCGCCGGAGGAATAATGAACACTGAAGCTTTCTTT
-	-	TRBV7-2	TRBJ2-7	CASSLAFSDSYEQYF	TGTGCCAGCAGCTTAGCTTTCAGCGACTCCTACGAGCAGTACTTC
-	-	TRBV9	TRBJ2-3	CASSVEGGAPDTQYF	TGTGCCAGCAGCGTAGAAGGCGGGGCGCCAGATACGCAGTATTTT
-	-	TRBV5-1	TRBJ1-1	CASSLDRVWNTEAFF	TGCGCCAGCAGCTTGGACAGGGTCTGGAACACTGAAGCTTTCTTT
-	-	TRBV28	TRBJ1-5	CASSFGGARQPQHF	TGTGCCAGCAGTTTCGGGGGGGCACGACAGCCCCAGCATTTT
few	-	TRBV4-1	TRBJ1-2	CASSQDRNYGYTF	TGCGCCAGCAGCCAAGACAGGAACTATGGCTACACCTTC
-	-	TRBV4-2	TRBJ2-5	CASSQRGRETQYF	TGTGCCAGCAGCCAACGGGGGAGGGAGACCCAGTACTTC